This is a list of T cell receptor beta chains from one sample in a study of T cell repertoires in cytomegalovirus infection. These TCRs' antigens remain unknown. Each CDR3 protein is one row after TCRdb ran MiXCR on the reads. The sample holds about 52,000 distinct CDR3 sequences, around 20% seen once. This specimen consisted of CD8+ T cells from cultured PBMCs, obtained from culture after CMV antigen stimulation. Receptor source: a human donor in good health (CMV status not recorded). Some clones in this sample may be carry-over from other donors' samples. Each CDR3 is given with its conserved first and last residue. The D gene is left open where the match is weak. The size of a clone is reported for some rows only, either as once, few or many, or as a class for expanded clones.

>TRBJ2-6|NA|TRBV29-1|NA
CSVEDLSAKSSGANVLTF
TGCAGCGTTGAAGATCTCTCAGCAAAAAGCTCTGGGGCCAACGTCCTGACTTTC
>TRBJ1-1|NA|TRBV2|few
CASSEGVEAFF
TGTGCCAGCAGTGAGGGGGTTGAAGCTTTCTTT
>TRBJ1-1|NA|TRBV7-6|NA
CASSLAFTMNTEAFF
TGTGCCAGCAGCTTAGCATTTACCATGAACACTGAAGCTTTCTTT
>TRBJ1-1|NA|TRBV4-1|few
CASSQTRVVNEAFF
TGCGCCAGCAGCCAGACTCGGGTGGTTAATGAAGCTTTCTTT
>TRBJ1-2|NA|TRBV27|NA
CASSLGGVYGYTF
TGTGCCAGCAGTTTAGGAGGGGTCTATGGCTACACCTTC
>TRBJ2-7|NA|TRBV7-6|few
CASSFRGTYEQYF
TGTGCCAGCAGCTTCAGGGGTACCTACGAGCAGTACTTC
>TRBJ2-2|TRBD1|TRBV4-1|NA
CASSQEENRGTGELFF
TGCGCCAGCAGCCAAGAGGAGAACAGGGGGACCGGGGAGCTGTTTTTT
>TRBJ1-1|NA|TRBV12-3/TRBV12-4|NA
CASSSLSDQQNTEAFF
TGTGCCAGCAGTTCCCTCTCGGATCAACAGAACACTGAAGCTTTCTTT
>TRBJ1-1|NA|TRBV12-3/TRBV12-4|NA
CASTRVGVTEAFF
TGTGCCAGCACTCGGGTTGGGGTCACTGAAGCTTTCTTT
>TRBJ2-3|TRBD2|TRBV7-8|few
CASSRRPGLAGERKLTDTQYF
TGTGCCAGCAGCCGCCGACCGGGACTAGCGGGGGAGCGAAAACTCACAGATACGCAGTATTTT
>TRBJ2-3|NA|TRBV7-9|few
CAIRGTTPDTQYF
TGTGCCATCCGGGGCACAACACCCGATACGCAGTATTTT
>TRBJ2-1|NA|TRBV7-2|NA
CASSFGRAEQFF
TGTGCCAGCAGCTTCGGTAGGGCTGAGCAGTTCTTC
>TRBJ1-1|TRBD1|TRBV7-2|NA
CASSITGTGRTEAFF
TGTGCCAGCAGCATCACCGGGACAGGGAGGACTGAAGCTTTCTTT
>TRBJ1-5|TRBD1|TRBV6-1|few
CASSEETGGNQPQHF
TGTGCCAGCAGTGAAGAGACAGGGGGCAATCAGCCCCAGCATTTT
>TRBJ1-1|TRBD1|TRBV7-2|NA
CASSLVQGARVTEAFF
TGTGCCAGCAGCTTAGTCCAGGGGGCACGAGTCACTGAAGCTTTCTTT
>TRBJ1-2|NA|TRBV29-1|NA
CSVEDGHSYGYTF
TGCAGCGTTGAAGACGGGCACAGTTATGGCTACACCTTC
>TRBJ2-3|NA|TRBV7-6|NA
CASSLPRDPGQYF
TGTGCCAGCAGCCTCCCGCGGGACCCCGGGCAGTATTTT
>TRBJ2-3|NA|TRBV12-3/TRBV12-4|few
CASSLVTLDTQYF
TGTGCCAGCAGTTTAGTTACGTTGGATACGCAGTATTTT
>TRBJ1-1|NA|TRBV7-9|few
CASSLPWGDGTEAFF
TGTGCCAGCAGCTTACCCTGGGGCGATGGGACTGAAGCTTTCTTT
>TRBJ1-2|NA|TRBV29-1|NA
CSVEGRSYGYTF
TGCAGCGTTGAAGGTCGGAGCTATGGCTACACCTTC
>TRBJ1-5|NA|TRBV7-6|NA
CASSTSRDGNQPQHF
TGTGCCAGCAGCACCTCCCGGGACGGGAATCAGCCCCAGCATTTT
>TRBJ2-5|NA|TRBV7-9|few
CASSGDDSVQTQYF
TGTGCCAGCAGCGGGGACGATTCGGTGCAGACCCAGTACTTC
>TRBJ2-1|NA|TRBV2|NA
CASSEEYNEQFF
TGTGCCAGCAGTGAGGAATACAATGAGCAGTTCTTC
>TRBJ2-7|NA|TRBV19|NA
CASSIIRGANYEQYF
TGTGCCAGTAGTATCATTAGGGGGGCGAACTACGAGCAGTACTTC
>TRBJ1-1|TRBD1|TRBV12-3/TRBV12-4|few
CASSFPGGRNTEAFF
TGTGCCAGCAGTTTTCCAGGGGGGCGGAACACTGAAGCTTTCTTT
>TRBJ1-2|NA|TRBV19|NA
CASSRQDYYGYTF
TGTGCCAGTAGCCGACAGGACTACTATGGCTACACCTTC
>TRBJ1-6|NA|TRBV10-3|few
CAISVVGMRSPLHF
TGTGCCATCAGTGTGGTCGGGATGCGGTCACCCCTCCACTTT
>TRBJ2-7|TRBD1|TRBV6-2/TRBV6-3|few
CASPGPGGPYEQYF
TGTGCCAGCCCAGGCCCAGGGGGTCCCTACGAGCAGTACTTC
>TRBJ1-1|NA|TRBV15|NA
CATSRPLGGGTEAFF
TGTGCCACCAGCAGACCCCTCGGAGGGGGTACTGAAGCTTTCTTT